This T cell receptor (beta chain) is from a study of PD-1 blockade in mismatch repair-deficient tumors. Generated by immunoSEQ multiplex PCR, the TCRdb table keeps only in-frame clones and is missing some. Counted here are 100,000 to 150,000 clones, roughly 90% occurring once; the ten biggest clones make up about an eighth. The CDR3 runs 15 residues. Germline CDR1 MDHEN, CDR2 SYDVKM. The ends lost 5 bases at V and 2 bases at J; junction bases unmatched: 9. The starting material was peripheral blood, obtained 72 weeks after starting pembrolizumab. The TCR originated in an adult with mismatch repair-deficient cancer. The chain couples TRBV28 to TRBJ2-7, with 7 bases that match TRBD1. The CDR3 sequence: CASSTPRDSTYEQYF. CDR3 sequence (DNA): TGTGCCAGCAGTACGCCCAGGGACAGCACCTACGAGCAGTACTTC.